These T cell receptor beta chains were read from a single sample in a study of patients and donors after allogeneic stem cell transplantation. TCRdb redid the calling of the RT-PCR reads with MiXCR, one entry per CDR3 protein. Of 70,000 to 75,000 distinct CDR3 sequences in the sample, more than 25% are singletons; the top ten hold about 26%. Specimen: blood, either unsorted or a sorted T cell fraction (not recorded which). The receptors stem from a human donor who was either an allogeneic HSCT recipient or a stem cell or donor lymphocyte infusion donor (not recorded which). It is not recorded whose cells these are; they may come from a transplant donor. The CDR3 runs from the conserved cysteine through the conserved F or W. Fields, in order: J gene, clone size, D gene, V gene, CDR3 protein, CDR3 DNA. A D gene is named only where the DNA matches it firmly. Rows may omit the clone size; those that give it use once, few, many or a size class.

J gene: TRBJ1-1
clone size: many
D gene: NA
V gene: TRBV5-1
CDR3 protein: CASSLNPLNTEAFF
CDR3 DNA: TGCGCCAGCAGCCTGAACCCCTTGAACACTGAAGCTTTCTTT

J gene: TRBJ2-2
clone size: NA
D gene: NA
V gene: TRBV5-1
CDR3 protein: CASSLVLGTGELFF
CDR3 DNA: TGCGCCAGCAGCTTGGTGCTAGGGACCGGGGAGCTGTTTTTT

J gene: TRBJ2-7
clone size: NA
D gene: TRBD2
V gene: TRBV7-9
CDR3 protein: CASSLRPTSGSHEQYF
CDR3 DNA: TGTGCCAGCAGCTTAAGGCCGACTAGCGGGAGCCACGAGCAGTACTTC

J gene: TRBJ1-4
clone size: few
D gene: NA
V gene: TRBV15
CDR3 protein: CATSRASDNEKLFF
CDR3 DNA: TGTGCCACCAGCAGAGCAAGCGATAATGAAAAACTGTTTTTT

J gene: TRBJ2-3
clone size: NA
D gene: NA
V gene: TRBV5-1
CDR3 protein: CASTDPRGGTDTQYF
CDR3 DNA: TGCGCCAGCACAGATCCCAGGGGTGGCACAGATACGCAGTATTTT

J gene: TRBJ1-1
clone size: NA
D gene: NA
V gene: TRBV13
CDR3 protein: CASSFSQGFTEAFF
CDR3 DNA: TGTGCCAGCAGCTTCAGTCAGGGATTCACTGAAGCTTTCTTT

J gene: TRBJ2-1
clone size: few
D gene: NA
V gene: TRBV24-1
CDR3 protein: CATSDLQAGGSYNEQFF
CDR3 DNA: TGTGCCACCAGTGATTTGCAAGCCGGGGGCTCCTACAATGAGCAGTTCTTC

J gene: TRBJ2-3
clone size: NA
D gene: TRBD2
V gene: TRBV20-1
CDR3 protein: CSAPLAGASDTQYF
CDR3 DNA: TGCAGTGCCCCTTTAGCGGGAGCCTCCGATACGCAGTATTTT

J gene: TRBJ2-7
clone size: NA
D gene: NA
V gene: TRBV11-3
CDR3 protein: CASSLDTRLYEQYF
CDR3 DNA: TGTGCCAGCAGCTTAGACACCCGACTGTACGAGCAGTACTTC

J gene: TRBJ2-7
clone size: few
D gene: TRBD1
V gene: TRBV3-1
CDR3 protein: CASSPRQGRGSANEQYF
CDR3 DNA: TGTGCCAGCAGCCCTAGACAGGGTCGGGGTTCGGCTAACGAGCAGTACTTC

J gene: TRBJ2-2
clone size: few
D gene: TRBD2
V gene: TRBV27
CDR3 protein: CASSFVVTGGHGELFF
CDR3 DNA: TGTGCCAGCAGTTTTGTCGTGACGGGAGGGCACGGGGAGCTGTTTTTT

J gene: TRBJ2-1
clone size: many
D gene: NA
V gene: TRBV7-2
CDR3 protein: CASSSPQGRPYNEQFF
CDR3 DNA: TGTGCCAGCAGCTCGCCACAGGGCCGTCCTTACAATGAGCAGTTCTTC

J gene: TRBJ1-6
clone size: few
D gene: TRBD1
V gene: TRBV27
CDR3 protein: CASSPPGQSYNSPLHF
CDR3 DNA: TGTGCCAGCAGCCCCCCGGGACAGTCCTATAATTCACCCCTCCACTTT

J gene: TRBJ2-3
clone size: NA
D gene: NA
V gene: TRBV29-1
CDR3 protein: CSVVLGGITDTQYF
CDR3 DNA: TGCAGCGTCGTGTTAGGGGGGATCACAGATACGCAGTATTTT

J gene: TRBJ2-2
clone size: NA
D gene: TRBD1
V gene: TRBV20-1
CDR3 protein: CSALDRVATGELFF
CDR3 DNA: TGCAGTGCTCTCGACAGGGTAGCCACCGGGGAGCTGTTTTTT

J gene: TRBJ1-2
clone size: few
D gene: NA
V gene: TRBV4-1
CDR3 protein: CASSVMGGYGYTF
CDR3 DNA: TGCGCCAGCAGTGTAATGGGGGGATATGGCTACACCTTC

J gene: TRBJ2-1
clone size: NA
D gene: TRBD2
V gene: TRBV7-7
CDR3 protein: CASSLAGVNEQFF
CDR3 DNA: TGTGCTAGCAGCTTAGCGGGAGTTAATGAGCAGTTCTTC

J gene: TRBJ1-2
clone size: few
D gene: NA
V gene: TRBV6-5
CDR3 protein: CASGVYYGYTF
CDR3 DNA: TGTGCCAGCGGAGTATATTATGGCTACACCTTC

J gene: TRBJ1-1
clone size: many
D gene: NA
V gene: TRBV6-6
CDR3 protein: CASSLTRDTEAFF
CDR3 DNA: TGTGCCAGCAGCCTCACTAGGGACACTGAAGCTTTCTTT

J gene: TRBJ2-7
clone size: NA
D gene: TRBD1
V gene: TRBV29-1
CDR3 protein: CSVCSGTGGYEQYF
CDR3 DNA: TGCAGCGTTTGTTCCGGGACAGGGGGTTACGAGCAGTACTTC

J gene: TRBJ1-6
clone size: many
D gene: NA
V gene: TRBV20-1
CDR3 protein: CSARVEIDGLPIRSSYNSPLHF
CDR3 DNA: TGCAGTGCTAGAGTGGAAATAGACGGACTGCCAATTAGAAGCTCCTATAATTCACCCCTCCACTTT

J gene: TRBJ2-3
clone size: few
D gene: TRBD2
V gene: TRBV6-2/TRBV6-3
CDR3 protein: CASRRLAGSTDTQYF
CDR3 DNA: TGTGCCAGCAGAAGACTAGCGGGCAGCACAGATACGCAGTATTTT

J gene: TRBJ2-5
clone size: NA
D gene: NA
V gene: TRBV4-3
CDR3 protein: CASSQTGNQETQYF
CDR3 DNA: TGCGCCAGCAGCCAGACCGGGAACCAAGAGACCCAGTACTTC

J gene: TRBJ2-3
clone size: NA
D gene: NA
V gene: TRBV5-1
CDR3 protein: CASSPIPSSTDTQYF
CDR3 DNA: TGCGCCAGCAGCCCCATTCCTTCTAGCACAGATACGCAGTATTTT

J gene: TRBJ2-4
clone size: NA
D gene: TRBD1
V gene: TRBV20-1
CDR3 protein: CSARSRGIDYF
CDR3 DNA: TGCAGTGCTAGATCCAGGGGGATTGATTACTTC

J gene: TRBJ2-7
clone size: few
D gene: NA
V gene: TRBV5-1
CDR3 protein: CASSFNGAPYEQYF
CDR3 DNA: TGCGCCAGCAGCTTTAACGGGGCCCCCTACGAGCAGTACTTC